This entry is about one TCR beta chain. Its specific antigen is unknown. There are no base qualities to consult, and no much larger clone falls within one base. This specimen belongs to a study of PD-L1 blockade in urothelial cancer (TCRdb year 2017). For the wider study: Every patient began therapy in the mid-2010s and was given atezolizumab 1,200 mg intravenously every 3 weeks. Twenty-nine patients had pretreatment blood TCR-seq, some 24 had at least one posttreatment blood collection, and some 24 had tumor TCR-seq. Whole exome sequencing and RNA sequencing of pretreatment tumors were performed alongside TCR sequencing in the same patients. Somatic, immune and clinical correlates of response to PD-L1 blockade with atezolizumab in urothelial cancer were the focus of an exploratory multi-omic analysis. An ECOG performance status of 0 or 1 was recorded for the patients, and 0 to 3 prior chemotherapy regimens had been received by the patients. A median of about 150,000 T cells and some 90,000 unique TCRs was obtained from blood samples, and a median clonality of roughly 0.08 was observed. Durable clinical benefit was achieved by nine patients but not by the remaining 20. About 90% of the 29 patients were identified as males with urothelial cancer of bladder origin, and a prior smoking history was reported by 18 of 29 patients. Blood samples were analyzed at two time points: 3 weeks after treatment start (second dose) and 6 weeks after treatment start. Pretreatment tumor samples, along with matched peripheral blood collected serially before and after atezolizumab treatment, underwent TCR sequencing. Durable clinical benefit was defined as progression-free survival longer than 6 months, and TCR features were also tested against progression-free and overall survival.

The germline V gene sets CDR1 to SGHNT and CDR2 to YENEEA. Reading from cysteine to phenylalanine, the CDR3 counts 16 amino acids. Solely the CDR3 DNA is kept, with 48 bases framed from the first base. Trimming takes 5 bases from V and 4 bases from J, and the germline ends sit 20 bases apart. Synthetic TCR analog templates were spiked into each PCR so that absolute template abundance could be estimated from read counts. The immunoSEQ assay was used to amplify TCRbeta CDR3 regions from genomic DNA with bias-controlled V and J gene primers. Sequencing of rearranged TCRbeta segments was performed at approximately 20X coverage. From the authors' description of their analysis: Clustering was used to correct sequencing errors, and CDR3s were annotated against IMGT so that V, D and J genes could be assigned. Downstream analyses used only productive TCRbeta rearrangements, leaving out any out-of-frame or stop-codon sequences. Clonality was calculated as one minus the Shannon entropy normalized by the log of the number of unique productive sequences. Clones differing between time points or between blood and tumor were identified using Fisher's exact test with Benjamini-Hochberg correction, with an adjusted p below 0.01 applied as the threshold. The table comes from immuneACCESS by way of TCRdb, which keeps in-frame sequences with V and J called. Part of the clones is missing from these tables; in studies checked, under half for an unresolved V gene and the rest for unknown reasons. The V and J calls and clone size are taken from that table; D and trimming were inferred from the DNA. The sample table shows 25,000 to 35,000 clones, and around three quarters are seen once. In total, the top ten clones hold 3% to 3.5% of the sample.

Explained via the paper, the time point label denotes: peripheral blood 6 weeks after treatment start. A total of some 30 patients with locally advanced or metastatic urothelial carcinoma, treated at Memorial Sloan Kettering on a trial protocol, made up the cohort. Peripheral blood mononuclear cells were collected pretreatment and during treatment, with between 1 and 8 total time points per patient. The Qiagen DNeasy Blood extraction kit was used to purify genomic DNA from total PBMCs and tumor samples. PBMCs were collected pretreatment and during treatment, and were isolated and stored as previously described. Summary of the overall study and its limitations: Patients with durable benefit showed greater expansion of tumor-associated TCR clones in peripheral blood 3 weeks after starting treatment (n of about 20, p = 0.022). Small sample size (n ≈ 29) and many exploratory analyses mean the results are intended to be hypothesis-generating. A pretreatment peripheral blood TCR clonality below the median was linked to improved progression-free and overall survival.

Recombination linked TRBV11-3 to TRBJ2-5, and perhaps TRBD2 as D gene, on 6 matching bases. The sequencing used PBMCs, collected around atezolizumab (anti-PD-L1) treatment. The sequence derives from a man between 65 and 85 years old with urothelial cancer. The DNA reads TGTGCCAGCAGCCCTGGAGGGGCGGAGGGGAGAGAGACCCAGTACTTC. It is translated as CASSPGGAEGRETQYF.